The TCR beta chain under discussion was sequenced for a study of CD8+ T cells in alopecia areata. The V and J ends lost 7 bases and 4 bases, in that order; junction bases with no gene match: 3. The CDR3 runs 12 residues. Germline V gives CDR1 SQVTM, CDR2 ANQGSEA. Sequencing relied on a cDNA template that was reverse transcribed from extracted RNA. Using immunoSEQ multiplex PCR, the repertoire was profiled, and TCRdb retains in-frame clones only, with some absent. The data contain some 170,000 clones, 67% of them singletons. The TCR originated in a human donor with alopecia areata. This specimen consisted of CD8+ T cells sorted from blood, obtained at week 0. The rearrangement uses TRBV29-1 and TRBJ2-7; 11 bases align to TRBD1. CDR3 sequence reads: CSGGQGVYEQYF. The CDR3 DNA follows: TGCAGCGGGGGACAGGGGGTTTACGAGCAGTACTTC.